These 18 T cell receptor beta chains came from one sample sequenced in a study of T cell repertoires in cytomegalovirus infection. MiXCR was run by TCRdb on the reads, yielding one entry per CDR3 protein. The table includes approximately 140,000 distinct CDR3 sequences, about 6.3% detected once. Material for sequencing was PBMCs. The receptors stem from a human donor in good health (CMV status not recorded). Some clones in this sample may be carry-over from other donors' samples.

This clonotype has at least ten counts. The CDR3: CSARKGSVTEAFF. In nucleotides, the CDR3 is TGCAGTGCTAGGAAAGGTTCCGTGACTGAAGCTTTCTTT. The chain links TRBV20-1 to TRBJ1-1; D uncertain. CDR3 length equals 13 residues. Germline CDR1 is DFQATT and CDR2 is SNEGSKA (reference sequence). The ends were cut back, 3 bases at V and 5 bases at J, with 13 bases in the middle.

This clonotype was found many times. The chain employs TRBV27 and TRBJ2-7; D could derive from TRBD1 or TRBD2 (5 bases each). V gave up 4 bases and J gave up 4 bases, with 20 bases separating them. The CDR3 sequence is 16 residues long. Per germline, CDR1 MNHEY and CDR2 SMNVEV (reference sequence). The CDR3 DNA reads as TGTGCCAGCAGTTCCTTCCTCGGGACCCGTGTTTACGAGCAGTACTTC. Translating it yields CASSSFLGTRVYEQYF.

This clonotype has a handful of counts. V is TRBV19 and J is TRBJ2-7; 9 bases align to TRBD1. V was pared by 6 bases and J by 5 bases, with 11 bases of the junction left unmatched. This CDR3 comprises 15 residues. Per the germline V gene, CDR1 is LNHDA and CDR2 is SQIVND (reference sequence). The CDR3: CASRGGTGSSDEQYF. In nucleotides, the CDR3 is TGTGCCAGTAGGGGTGGGACAGGGTCGTCCGACGAGCAGTACTTC.

The V gene is TRBV4-2, the J gene TRBJ2-1, with a possible D match to TRBD2 (5 bases). V lost 0 bases and J 7 bases, leaving 10 bases between the germline ends. The length of the CDR3 is 14 residues. Germline V lookup: CDR1 LGHNA, CDR2 YNFKEQ. The CDR3 sequence is CASSQDLAGNEQFF. As DNA, the CDR3 is TGTGCCAGCAGCCAAGATCTAGCCGGGAATGAGCAGTTCTTC.

This clonotype has at least ten counts. CDR3 amino acids: CASSQVLAGGSDTQYF. The CDR3 DNA is TGCGCCAGCAGCCAAGTATTAGCGGGGGGATCAGATACGCAGTATTTT. This chain joins TRBV4-3 and TRBJ2-3; 10 nucleotides line up with TRBD2. Germline CDR1 reads LGHNA; CDR2 reads YSLEER. The junction had 5 bases not matched to a gene; V was cut back by 1 base and J by 4 bases. The CDR3 sequence is 16 residues long.

This clonotype was detected a few times. The chain joins TRBV9 to TRBJ2-5; D assignment may be TRBD1 or TRBD2 (5 bases each). Trimming took 3 bases from V and 13 from J, leaving 13 bases between them. The CDR3 extends over 11 amino acids. Per the germline V gene, CDR1 is SGDLS and CDR2 is YYNGEE. The CDR3 nucleotides are TGTGCCAGCAGCGCGGGACCACTTATGTACTTC. It codes for CASSAGPLMYF.

This clonotype was seen a few times. V is TRBV4-2 and J is TRBJ1-3; no clear D gene. CDR3 length: 16 amino acids. V was cut by 4 bases and J by 0 bases, with 13 bases left in between. Germline-derived CDR1 and CDR2 are LGHNA and YNFKEQ. The CDR3 is CASSPAEDPSGNTIYF. The DNA of the CDR3 is TGTGCCAGCAGCCCAGCGGAGGATCCCTCTGGAAACACCATATATTTT.

This clonotype came up many times. The gene calls are TRBV7-2 and TRBJ2-5; D remains ambiguous. This CDR3 contains 16 residues. Trimming took 9 bases from V and 2 from J, leaving 22 bases between them. Germline CDR1 and CDR2: SGHTA and FQGNSA. CDR3 sequence: CARIHYWTRPQETQYF. The CDR3 bases are TGTGCCAGAATCCATTATTGGACCCGGCCACAAGAGACCCAGTACTTC.

The chain couples TRBV28 to TRBJ1-2; 12 bases agree with TRBD1. This CDR3 has 15 residues. Per the germline V gene, CDR1 is MDHEN and CDR2 is SYDVKM. After removal of 5 bases from V and 7 bases from J, the junction contained 8 bases not matched to a gene. The DNA for the CDR3 is TGTGCCAGCAGTCCATCGGGACAGGGGGCTGGTGGCTACACCTTC. This gives the protein CASSPSGQGAGGYTF.

This chain uses TRBV19 with TRBJ1-2; D may be TRBD1 (5 bases). The V end lost 6 bases, the J end lost 8 bases, and 22 bases lay between the germline ends. Per germline, CDR1 LNHDA and CDR2 SQIVND (reference sequence). The CDR3 length is 15 residues. CDR3 DNA: TGTGCCAGTAGGGTCCGGCAGGGAACGAGTAGAGGCTACACCTTC. Its translation: CASRVRQGTSRGYTF.

This clonotype occurred many times. The chain employs TRBV11-2 and TRBJ1-6; D might be TRBD1 (5 bases). Germline V gene lookup returns CDR1 SGHAT and CDR2 FQNNGV. This CDR3 is built from 15 residues. V lost 1 base, J lost 9 bases, and 13 bases lay in between. The DNA for the CDR3 is TGTGCCAGCAGCTTAGCCCAGGCCGGGGGTTCACCCCTCCACTTT. Protein product: CASSLAQAGGSPLHF.

The CDR3 bases are TGTGCCACCAGCAGGGACAGGGGACCAACCTACGAGCAGTACTTC. Protein sequence: CATSRDRGPTYEQYF. The genes are TRBV15 and TRBJ2-7, with 9 bases fitting TRBD1. This CDR3 is built from 15 residues. Per germline, CDR1 LNHNV and CDR2 YYDKDF (reference sequence). V was clipped by 3 bases and J by 2 bases; unmatched bases: 5.

V and J are TRBV27 and TRBJ2-7; D ambiguous. CDR1 is MNHEY and CDR2 is SMNVEV in the germline V gene (reference sequence). The CDR3 loop spans 15 amino acids. The germline V and J ends were trimmed by 3 bases and 4 bases, with 16 bases remaining between them. The CDR3 here is CASSFSVAARYEQYF. The CDR3 DNA follows: TGTGCCAGCAGTTTTTCGGTAGCAGCGAGGTACGAGCAGTACTTC.

This chain joins TRBV7-9 and TRBJ1-4; D is possibly TRBD1 (5 bases). Trimming removed 6 bases at V and 8 bases at J, with 16 bases between. From germline, CDR1 is SEHNR and CDR2 FQNEAQ (reference sequence). The CDR3 has 14 amino acids. CDR3 DNA sequence: TGTGCCAGCAGTCCAACGGCGGGGCTAGAAAAACTGTTTTTT. It encodes CASSPTAGLEKLFF.

In its sample, this clonotype was seen a few times. The chain combines TRBV20-1 with TRBJ2-3, with 9 positions matching TRBD2. Germline CDR1 reads DFQATT; CDR2 reads SNEGSKA (reference sequence). The V and J ends lost 3 bases and 5 bases, in that order; junction bases with no gene match: 9. The CDR3 runs 15 residues. The CDR3 DNA follows: TGCAGTGCTAGTCGGGGCGGGGGGGCAGGAGATACGCAGTATTTT. Protein: CSASRGGGAGDTQYF.

Concerning this clonotype itself: A clone one base away is much larger, so this may be a read error. The CDR3 does not end in the conserved phenylalanine or tryptophan, so this is likely a read error. V is TRBV7-9 and J is TRBJ2-3; D unclear. Germline-derived CDR1 and CDR2 are SEHNR and FQNEAQ (reference sequence). The CDR3 is 11 residues long. The germline V and J ends were trimmed by 4 bases and 6 bases, with 5 bases remaining between them. As DNA, the CDR3 is TGTGCCAGCAGCTCGGTGGATACGCAGTATTAT. It specifies CASSSVDTQYY.

This clonotype has just a few counts. J is TRBJ2-3 and V is TRBV20-1; D remains unclear. Germline CDR1 reads DFQATT; CDR2 reads SNEGSKA (reference sequence). The CDR3 is 15 amino acids. Between the trimmed V and J ends, which lost 0 bases and 1 base, there was a span of 11 bases. The CDR3 nucleotides read TGCAGTGCTAGAGATCCAGTTCTCCGCACAGATACGCAGTATTTT. The encoded protein is CSARDPVLRTDTQYF.

Only a few counts were recorded for this clonotype. The chain combines TRBV28 with TRBJ2-3, with D tentatively TRBD1 (5 bases). Germline CDR1 reads MDHEN; CDR2 reads SYDVKM. The CDR3 has 14 residues. The ends were cut back, 5 bases at V and 1 base at J, with 10 bases in the middle. The DNA for the CDR3 is TGTGCCAGCAGTCACCAGGGTGGCACAGATACGCAGTATTTT. Translating it yields CASSHQGGTDTQYF. The full variable domain, with the rest looked up from reference TRBV28 and TRBJ2-3, is DVKVTQSSRYLVKRTGEKVFLECVQDMDHENMFWYRQDPGLGLRLIYFSYDVKMKEKGDIPEGYSVSREKKERFSLILESASTNQTSMYLCASSHQGGTDTQYFGPGTRLTVL.